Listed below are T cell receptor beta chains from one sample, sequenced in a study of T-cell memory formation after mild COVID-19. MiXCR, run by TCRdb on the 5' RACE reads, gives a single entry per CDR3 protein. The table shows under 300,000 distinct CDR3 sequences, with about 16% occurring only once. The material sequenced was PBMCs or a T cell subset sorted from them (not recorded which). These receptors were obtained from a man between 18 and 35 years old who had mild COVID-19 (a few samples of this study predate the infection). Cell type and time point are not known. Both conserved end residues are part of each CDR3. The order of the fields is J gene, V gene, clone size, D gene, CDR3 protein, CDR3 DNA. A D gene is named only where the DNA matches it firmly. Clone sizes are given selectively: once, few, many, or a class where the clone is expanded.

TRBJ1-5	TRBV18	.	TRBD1	CASSPIEGAGQPQHF	TGTGCCAGCTCACCTATCGAGGGGGCCGGGCAGCCCCAGCATTTT
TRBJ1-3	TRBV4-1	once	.	CASSQDDSFSGNTIYF	TGCGCCAGCAGCCAAGATGACAGCTTCTCTGGAAACACCATATATTTT
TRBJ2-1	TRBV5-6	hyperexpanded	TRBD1	CASSPPGQHNEQFF	TGTGCCAGCAGCCCGCCGGGACAGCACAATGAGCAGTTCTTC
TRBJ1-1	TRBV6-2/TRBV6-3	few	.	CASSRGFAEAFF	TGTGCCAGCAGTCGTGGGTTCGCTGAAGCTTTCTTT
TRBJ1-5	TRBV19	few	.	CASSSIGRQPQHF	TGTGCCAGTAGTAGCATAGGACGTCAGCCCCAGCATTTT
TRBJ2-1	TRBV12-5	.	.	CASGVDGAYNEQFF	TGTGCTAGTGGTGTGGACGGGGCCTACAATGAGCAGTTCTTC
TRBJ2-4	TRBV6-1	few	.	CASSEIGGNIQYF	TGTGCCAGCAGTGAAATTGGGGGAAACATTCAGTACTTC
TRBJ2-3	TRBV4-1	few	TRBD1	CASSQEGQGAADTQYF	TGCGCCAGCAGCCAAGAGGGGCAGGGGGCTGCAGATACGCAGTATTTT
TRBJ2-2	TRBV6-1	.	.	CASSFPGADYNTGELFF	TGTGCCAGCAGTTTCCCGGGGGCAGATTATAACACCGGGGAGCTGTTTTTT
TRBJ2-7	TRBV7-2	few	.	CASSLAAASSYEQYF	TGTGCCAGCAGCTTAGCTGCAGCGAGCTCCTACGAGCAGTACTTC
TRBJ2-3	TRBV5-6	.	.	CASSLRTGSTDTQYF	TGTGCCAGCAGCTTAAGGACGGGGAGCACAGATACGCAGTATTTT
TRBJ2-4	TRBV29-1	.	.	CSVARIAKNIQYF	TGCAGCGTTGCCAGAATAGCCAAAAACATTCAGTACTTC
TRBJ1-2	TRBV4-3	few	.	CASSQEPGSYYGYTF	TGCGCCAGCAGCCAAGAGCCAGGCTCATACTATGGCTACACCTTC
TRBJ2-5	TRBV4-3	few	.	CASSQEGGRVSQETQYF	TGCGCCAGCAGCCAAGAGGGCGGGCGGGTCAGTCAAGAGACCCAGTACTTC
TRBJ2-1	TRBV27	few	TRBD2	CASWGLGPFF	TGTGCCAGTTGGGGACTAGGACCGTTCTTC
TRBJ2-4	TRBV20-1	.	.	CSVRGRGRDKNIQYF	TGCAGTGTCCGAGGCAGGGGACGGGACAAAAACATTCAGTACTTC
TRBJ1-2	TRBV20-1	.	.	CSATRGGVLRVGYTF	TGCAGTGCTACCCGCGGTGGGGTCCTTAGGGTCGGCTACACCTTC
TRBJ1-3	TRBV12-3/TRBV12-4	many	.	CASTVDSGNTIYF	TGTGCCAGCACGGTGGACTCTGGAAACACCATATATTTT
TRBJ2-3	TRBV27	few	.	CASSPTIGGGALDTQYF	TGTGCCAGCAGTCCCACGATTGGTGGGGGGGCTCTAGATACGCAGTATTTT
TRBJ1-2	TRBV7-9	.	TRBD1	CASRRQGANYGYTF	TGTGCCAGCAGACGACAGGGGGCTAACTATGGCTACACCTTC
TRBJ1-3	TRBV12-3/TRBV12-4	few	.	CASSPWDSGNTIYF	TGTGCCAGCAGTCCCTGGGACTCTGGAAACACCATATATTTT
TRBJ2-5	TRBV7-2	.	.	CASSDRGPIGTQYF	TGTGCCAGCAGCGACCGGGGCCCAATTGGGACCCAGTACTTC
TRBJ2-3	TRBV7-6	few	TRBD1	CASSPPGQGIWGDTQYF	TGTGCCAGCAGTCCACCGGGACAGGGGATCTGGGGGGATACGCAGTATTTT
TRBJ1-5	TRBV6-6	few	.	CASSPSDNNQPQHF	TGTGCCAGCAGTCCGTCGGACAACAATCAGCCCCAGCATTTT
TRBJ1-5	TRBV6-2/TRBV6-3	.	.	CASRRGYSNQPQHF	TGTGCCAGCAGACGGGGGTATAGCAATCAGCCCCAGCATTTT
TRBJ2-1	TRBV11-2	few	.	CASSPGTFDYNEQFF	TGTGCCAGCAGCCCCGGGACATTCGATTACAATGAGCAGTTCTTC
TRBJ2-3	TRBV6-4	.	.	CASSDRGTSTDTQYF	TGTGCCAGCAGTGACAGGGGAACTAGCACAGATACGCAGTATTTT
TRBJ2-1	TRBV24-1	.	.	CATSGTAYNEQFF	TGTGCCACCAGTGGTACAGCGTACAATGAGCAGTTCTTC
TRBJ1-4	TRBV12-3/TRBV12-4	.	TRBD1	CASSSGTANEKLFF	TGTGCCAGCAGTAGCGGGACAGCTAATGAAAAACTGTTTTTT
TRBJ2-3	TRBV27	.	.	CASSLYGVQDPTDTQYF	TGTGCCAGCAGTTTATATGGGGTCCAGGACCCCACAGATACGCAGTATTTT
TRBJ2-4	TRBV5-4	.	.	CASSFMAAKNIQYF	TGTGCCAGCAGCTTCATGGCAGCCAAAAACATTCAGTACTTC
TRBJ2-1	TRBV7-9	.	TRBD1	CASGSGTGSYNEQFF	TGTGCCAGCGGTTCCGGGACAGGGTCATACAATGAGCAGTTCTTC
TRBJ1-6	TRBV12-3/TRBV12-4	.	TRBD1	CASSEGASGTGISPLHF	TGTGCCAGCAGCGAAGGGGCCTCCGGGACAGGGATCTCACCCCTCCACTTT
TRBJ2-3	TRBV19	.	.	CASSIGSISTDTQYF	TGTGCCAGTAGTATAGGAAGCATAAGCACAGATACGCAGTATTTT
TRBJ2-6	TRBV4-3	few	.	CASSQDLLGSGANVLTF	TGCGCCAGCAGCCAAGATCTATTAGGATCTGGGGCCAACGTCCTGACTTTC
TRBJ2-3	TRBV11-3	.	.	CASSSTRGGYTDTQYF	TGTGCCAGCAGCTCCACGAGGGGGGGGTACACAGATACGCAGTATTTT
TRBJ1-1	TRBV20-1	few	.	CSARKTREAFF	TGCAGTGCTAGAAAGACGCGGGAAGCTTTCTTT
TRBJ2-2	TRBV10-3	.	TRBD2	CALAGGDTGELFF	TGTGCACTCGCGGGGGGAGACACCGGGGAGCTGTTTTTT
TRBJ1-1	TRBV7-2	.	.	CASSLVAVSGHRAEAFF	TGTGCCAGCAGCTTAGTTGCCGTGTCAGGGCATAGGGCTGAAGCTTTCTTT
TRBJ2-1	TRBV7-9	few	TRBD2	CASSPAGGLDEQFF	TGTGCCAGCAGCCCAGCGGGGGGGCTGGATGAGCAGTTCTTC
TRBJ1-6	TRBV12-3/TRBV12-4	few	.	CASSLSVKNRSPLHF	TGTGCCAGCAGCCTCTCAGTTAAGAATCGTTCACCCCTCCACTTT
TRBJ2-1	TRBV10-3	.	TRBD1	CAIRTGGSNGNEQFF	TGTGCCATCAGGACAGGGGGCTCTAACGGAAATGAGCAGTTCTTC
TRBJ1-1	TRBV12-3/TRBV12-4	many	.	CASRWRFEAFF	TGTGCCAGCAGATGGCGGTTTGAAGCTTTCTTT
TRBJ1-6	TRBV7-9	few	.	CASSVRDPYNSPLHF	TGTGCCAGCAGTGTTAGGGACCCCTATAATTCACCCCTCCACTTT
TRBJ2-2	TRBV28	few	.	CASGKGSGELFF	TGTGCCAGCGGAAAAGGGTCCGGGGAGCTGTTTTTT
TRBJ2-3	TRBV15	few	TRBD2	CATSDPLAGTDTQYF	TGTGCCACCAGCGATCCTCTAGCGGGGACAGATACGCAGTATTTT
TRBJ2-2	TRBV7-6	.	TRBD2	CASRGLAGTGELFF	TGTGCCAGCAGGGGACTAGCAGGCACCGGGGAGCTGTTTTTT